This T cell receptor (beta chain) was observed in a study of CD8 T cells in ankylosing spondylitis. Study findings and constraints: Reportedly, significant enrichment of disease-linked clones occurred in matched ankylosing spondylitis synovial fluid.

One entry per CDR3 protein results from TCRdb running MiXCR on the 5' RACE reads. The repertoire holds 350,000 or so distinct CDR3 sequences, with 14% to 15% as singletons. CDR3 length: 15 residues. The germline V gene encodes CDR1 LGHDT and CDR2 YNNKEL (reference sequence). V was cut by 0 bases and J by 2 bases, with 9 bases left in between. This clonotype was observed once. Its antigen is not known. The gene calls are TRBV3-1 and TRBJ2-3, with D perhaps assigned TRBD1 or TRBD2 (5 bases each). Sequencing was performed on blood, either unsorted or a sorted T cell fraction (not recorded which). The sequence was obtained from a male donor with ankylosing spondylitis or in good health (not recorded which). CDR3 protein: CASSQDRGYTDTQYF. DNA for the CDR3: TGTGCCAGCAGCCAAGATCGGGGCTACACAGATACGCAGTATTTT.